A single sample is the source of the 10 T cell receptor beta chains below, sequenced in a study of blood T cell repertoires in COVID-19. Clones were sequenced by immunoSEQ multiplex PCR, and TCRdb holds only the in-frame ones, with some missing. This repertoire shows some 380,000 clones, 88% found once; its top ten account for approximately 2.1%. The sequencing input was PBMCs or T cells enriched from blood (not recorded which). These receptors all come from a woman in her forties with acute COVID-19.

A few counts support this clone. J is TRBJ2-2 and V is TRBV5-4; TRBD2 aligns across 14 bases. The CDR3 consists of 19 residues. V was clipped by 4 bases and J by 2 bases; unmatched bases: 10. Germline CDR1 reads SGHNT; CDR2 reads YYREEE (reference sequence). CDR3 coding DNA: TGTGCCAGCAGCCCCGGACTAGCGGGGGGTATCCATAACACCGGGGAGCTGTTTTTT. Encoded protein: CASSPGLAGGIHNTGELFF.

This clone was counted only a few times. The chain has TRBV19 and TRBJ1-6; D is perhaps TRBD1 (5 bases). Trimming took 7 bases from V and 9 from J, leaving 16 bases between them. CDR3 length equals 14 residues. The germline V gene has CDR1 LNHDA and CDR2 SQIVND (reference sequence). CDR3 DNA: TGTGCCAGTACTCAGCGGGGGACTGGTTCACCCCTCCACTTT. Amino acids: CASTQRGTGSPLHF.

The V and J genes are TRBV7-8 and TRBJ1-5; the D gene is possibly TRBD1 (6 bases). Trimming shortened V by 5 bases and J by 0 bases, and 17 bases separated the two germline ends. Germline lookup yields CDR1 SGHVS and CDR2 FQNEAQ. The CDR3 sequence is 17 residues long. CDR3 in DNA: TGTGCCAGCAGCGCATCCGCCGACAGGTATAGCAATCAGCCCCAGCATTTT. It specifies CASSASADRYSNQPQHF.

This clone was observed once. The chain's CDR3 is CASVSVNTEAFF. In DNA form, the CDR3 reads TGTGCCAGCGTTAGCGTGAACACTGAAGCTTTCTTT. V is TRBV19 and J is TRBJ1-1; no clear D. The CDR3 runs 12 residues. The germline gives CDR1 LNHDA, CDR2 SQIVND (reference sequence). Trimming pared 9 bases from V and 0 bases from J, leaving 8 bases between. The entire variable domain, with the rest obtained from reference TRBV19 and TRBJ1-1, is as follows: DGGITQSPKYLFRKEGQNVTLSCEQNLNHDAMYWYRQDPGQGLRLIYYSQIVNDFQKGDIAEGYSVSREKKESFPLTVTSAQKNPTAFYLCASVSVNTEAFFGQGTRLTVV.

The rearrangement uses TRBV6-5 and TRBJ1-2, with 9 nucleotides matching TRBD1. The germline CDR1 and CDR2 sequences are MNHEY and SVGAGI. The V gene end was trimmed by 6 bases and the J gene end by 14 bases; junction bases not matched to a gene: 13. This CDR3 is 13 amino acids long. The CDR3, as DNA: TGTGCCAGCAGATCCTCCGGGACAGGGATATTTACCTTC. This translates into CASRSSGTGIFTF.

The V call is TRBV5-4, the J call TRBJ1-6, with D tentatively TRBD1 (6 bases). The germline gives CDR1 SGHNT, CDR2 YYREEE (reference sequence). V was pared by 1 base and J by 5 bases, with 10 bases between. There are 15 residues in the CDR3. For the CDR3, the DNA is TGTGCCAGCAGCTTGAGTAGGGGGAATAATTCACCCCTCCACTTT. It yields the protein CASSLSRGNNSPLHF.

The sample holds one count of this clone. The same CDR3 also results from other DNA sequences found in this sample. This sequence joins TRBV18 and TRBJ1-2, with TRBD1 matching over 9 bases. V lost 2 bases, J lost 5 bases, and 6 bases stayed unmatched. The CDR3 consists of 15 residues. Germline loops: CDR1 KGHSH, CDR2 LQKENI. This CDR3 reads CASSPEGQGSYGYTF. CDR3 in DNA: TGTGCCAGCTCACCAGAGGGACAGGGATCTTATGGCTACACCTTC.

The chain has TRBV5-1 and TRBJ2-2, with 9 bases matching TRBD1. Germline CDR1 SGHRS, CDR2 YFSETQ. The CDR3 is made up of 13 amino acids. This CDR3 is CAGRQGEAGELFF. The CDR3 nucleotides read TGCGCTGGACGACAGGGGGAGGCTGGGGAGCTGTTTTTT.

The V gene is TRBV2, the J gene TRBJ2-1; D gene unclear. Trimming took off 3 bases at V and 14 bases at J, with 14 bases between the two ends. Germline values: CDR1 SNHLY, CDR2 FYNNEI. This CDR3 is built from 12 residues. The CDR3 spells CASSDPFLPEFF. CDR3 in DNA: TGTGCCAGCAGTGACCCCTTTTTACCGGAGTTCTTC.

V and J are TRBV9 and TRBJ1-2, with D hard to call. V lost 0 bases and J lost 2, with 5 bases in between. The CDR3 is 13 residues long. Germline lookup yields CDR1 SGDLS and CDR2 YYNGEE. CDR3 amino acids: CASSVDTNYGYTF. Written as DNA, the CDR3 is TGTGCCAGCAGCGTAGACACAAACTATGGCTACACCTTC.